The 17 T cell receptor beta chains in this list originate from one sample, sequenced in a study of T-cell reconstitution after alpha-beta-depleted transplantation in children. Preparation of the TCRbeta library was carried out with unique molecular identifiers. TCRdb fed the PCR reads into MiXCR, producing one record per CDR3 protein. This sample has about 830,000 distinct CDR3 sequences; approximately 15% occur once, and the top ten carry 5%. The material was PBMCs, mostly from graft donor cells, obtained 360 days after TCRalphabeta/CD19-depleted stem cell transplant. These receptors were taken from a male patient aged 10 to 17 who had a stem cell transplant for acute lymphoblastic leukemia, so the T cells may come from the graft donor.

The rearrangement joins TRBV4-2 to TRBJ2-7, with 7 bases matching TRBD1. Unmatched junction bases numbered 12, after V lost 6 bases and J lost 4 bases. The CDR3 consists of 15 residues. The V gene's germline CDR1 is LGHNA and CDR2 YNFKEQ. The CDR3 coding sequence is TGTGCCAGCAGGGTACTAGGACAGGCTTTTTACGAGCAGTACTTC. This gives the protein CASRVLGQAFYEQYF.

The V gene is TRBV4-2, the J gene TRBJ2-1, with D possibly called TRBD1 or TRBD2 (5 bases each). Germline V gives CDR1 LGHNA, CDR2 YNFKEQ. V was shortened by 7 bases and J by 10 bases, with 20 bases between the two germline ends. This CDR3 comprises 14 residues. The CDR3 bases are TGTGCCAGCAACTACAGGCGGGCGTCCCGGGAGCAGTTCTTC. Translated, it gives CASNYRRASREQFF.

This clonotype came up a few times. The V gene is TRBV10-3, the J gene TRBJ2-4; TRBD1 matches at 7 bases. Trimming cost V 3 bases and J 0 bases; bases outside gene matches: 14. The CDR3 is 19 residues long. Germline values: CDR1 ENHRY, CDR2 SYGVKD. CDR3 sequence (DNA): TGTGCCATCAGTGACCCCCCTGAGGTAGGGGGCATAGCCAAAAACATTCAGTACTTC. This gives the protein CAISDPPEVGGIAKNIQYF.

The chain has TRBV5-6 and TRBJ1-4; D unclear. The CDR3 sequence is 14 residues long. Trimming left V 1 base short and J 7 bases short, with 11 bases between. Germline V CDR1 and CDR2: SGHDT, YYEEEE. For the CDR3, the DNA is TGTGCCAGCAGCTTGCCTGGACTGGGTGAAAAACTGTTTTTT. Translated: CASSLPGLGEKLFF.

This clonotype turned up a few times. The chain is built from TRBV7-9 and TRBJ1-1, with D hard to call. Germline V gene data show CDR1 as SEHNR and CDR2 as FQNEAQ (reference sequence). Between the trimmed V and J ends, which lost 8 bases and 4 bases, there was a span of 11 bases. CDR3 length equals 12 residues. In DNA form, the CDR3 reads TGTGCCAGCCATAAGTCGAGCACTGAAGCTTTCTTT. Protein sequence: CASHKSSTEAFF.

The genes are TRBV30 and TRBJ1-1, with a possible D match to TRBD1 (6 bases). The CDR3 runs to 13 residues. V was clipped by 5 bases and J by 5 bases, with 15 bases between them. CDR1 is GTSNPN and CDR2 is SVGIG in the germline V gene (reference sequence). The CDR3 protein is CAWDRGTYTEAFF. DNA of the CDR3: TGTGCCTGGGACCGCGGGACATATACTGAAGCTTTCTTT.

This chain joins TRBV7-3 and TRBJ2-7; D possibly corresponds to TRBD2 (6 bases). Germline V gives CDR1 SGHTA, CDR2 FQGTGA. The V end lost 0 bases, the J end lost 7 bases, and 22 bases lay between the germline ends. CDR3 length: 17 amino acids. CDR3 coding DNA: TGTGCCAGCAGCTTAACACCCGGTGGCGGGTGGGCGGGAGAGCAGTACTTC. Encoded protein: CASSLTPGGGWAGEQYF.

This clonotype was counted only a few times. This chain uses TRBV3-1 with TRBJ2-1; 9 nucleotides match TRBD2. Trimming removed 4 bases from V and 7 bases from J; junction bases left unmatched: 14. Germline V gene lookup returns CDR1 LGHDT and CDR2 YNNKEL (reference sequence). The CDR3 sequence is 17 residues long. The CDR3 spells CASSPSWLAGLMNEQFF. Written as DNA, the CDR3 is TGTGCCAGCAGCCCTTCATGGCTAGCGGGACTGATGAATGAGCAGTTCTTC.

V usage is TRBV5-1 and J usage is TRBJ2-3; unclear D gene. There are 12 residues in the CDR3. V was clipped by 0 bases and J by 6 bases, with 5 bases between them. In germline, CDR1 is SGHRS, CDR2 YFSETQ. DNA for the CDR3: TGCGCCAGCAGCTTGGCGAAGGATACGCAGTATTTT. This sequence encodes CASSLAKDTQYF. The variable domain in full, completed from reference TRBV5-1 and TRBJ2-3, reads KAGVTQTPRYLIKTRGQQVTLSCSPISGHRSVSWYQQTPGQGLQFLFEYFSETQRNKGNFPGRFSGRQFSNSRSEMNVSTLELGDSALYLCASSLAKDTQYFGPGTRLTVL.

This clonotype has only a few counts. The genes are TRBV25-1 and TRBJ2-7; D possibly corresponds to TRBD2 (6 bases). V was shortened by 5 bases and J by 6 bases, with 17 bases between the two germline ends. CDR3 length: 14 amino acids. Germline-derived CDR1 and CDR2 are MGHDK and SYGVNS. CDR3 coding DNA: TGTGCCAGCAGTTGGGGGACTCCAAGCGGCGAGCAGTACTTC. Translated, it gives CASSWGTPSGEQYF.

There are a few counts of this clonotype. V usage is TRBV21-1 and J usage is TRBJ2-7; the tabulated D call, TRBD1, remains unverified against the DNA. TRBV21-1 is a documented pseudogene. This CDR3 is 12 amino acids long. In DNA form, the CDR3 reads TGTGCCAGCAGCAAATTGCCGGGGGTGCAGTACTTC. It encodes CASSKLPGVQYF.

The chain links TRBV15 to TRBJ2-1; no firm D call. Germline V gives CDR1 LNHNV, CDR2 YYDKDF (reference sequence). The CDR3 runs 14 residues. Trimming shortened V by 1 base and J by 9 bases, and 13 bases separated the two germline ends. For the CDR3, the DNA is TGTGCCACCAGCAGAGTGTATTCCGGCTCTGAGCAGTTCTTC. Its translation is CATSRVYSGSEQFF.

This clonotype was seen repeatedly, ten times or more. The rearrangement uses TRBV29-1 and TRBJ2-7, with D perhaps given as TRBD1 or TRBD2 (7 bases each). Germline assignment: CDR1 SQVTM and CDR2 ANQGSEA. The CDR3 length is 13 residues. Trimming stripped 6 bases from V and 4 bases from J, with 16 bases between. As DNA, the CDR3 is TGCAGCGTGGCAGGGGGGGGCTTTTACGAGCAGTACTTC. Its protein product is CSVAGGGFYEQYF.

This clonotype was counted between two and nine times. CDR3 loop: CASSFPGSGNSPLHF. In nucleotides, the CDR3 is TGCGCCAGCAGCTTCCCAGGGAGCGGTAATTCACCCCTCCACTTT. V gene TRBV5-1 combines with J gene TRBJ1-6, with D possibly TRBD1 on 5 matching bases. V was cut by 2 bases and J by 6 bases, with 12 bases left in between. In germline, CDR1 is SGHRS, CDR2 YFSETQ. CDR3 length: 15 residues.

This clonotype was recorded at least ten times. This chain connects TRBV12-3 or TRBV12-4 to TRBJ2-3; no clear D gene. The CDR3 totals 13 residues. The V and J ends lost 2 bases and 5 bases respectively, with 8 bases between them. CDR3 sequence (DNA): TGTGCCAGCAGTTTAAGGGCCGGAGATACGCAGTATTTT. Its protein is CASSLRAGDTQYF.

This rearrangement joins TRBV7-9 to TRBJ2-3; 7 bases map to TRBD1. The germline V gene encodes CDR1 SEHNR and CDR2 FQNEAQ (reference sequence). This CDR3 contains 17 residues. Losses at the gene ends were 5 bases for V and 1 base for J; bases not matched to a gene: 12. CDR3 sequence (DNA): TGTGCCAGCAGCCCCCGGTTGGAAGGACAGGGCACAGATACGCAGTATTTT. Residues: CASSPRLEGQGTDTQYF. Filled out from reference TRBV7-9 and TRBJ2-3, the complete variable domain reads DTGVSQNPRHKITKRGQNVTFRCDPISEHNRLYWYRQTLGQGPEFLTYFQNEAQLEKSRLLSDRFSAERPKGSFSTLEIQRTEQGDSAMYLCASSPRLEGQGTDTQYFGPGTRLTVL.

This clonotype turned up a few times. This chain connects TRBV20-1 to TRBJ1-5; D possibly corresponds to TRBD1 (5 bases). In germline, CDR1 is DFQATT, CDR2 SNEGSKA (reference sequence). This CDR3 spans 16 amino acids. The V end lost 6 bases, the J end lost 0 bases, and 18 bases lay between the germline ends. CDR3 DNA: TGCAGTGCGCCGTTTGACAGCTGGGATAGCAATCAGCCCCAGCATTTT. It codes for CSAPFDSWDSNQPQHF.